This T cell receptor (beta chain) was identified in a study of cytomegalovirus exposure and HLA in healthy donors. Study overall: The roughly 100 million unique TCR beta sequences, from roughly 170 million T cells, were found by an earlier analysis. Study findings and constraints: Common viral pathogens seemed to be connected with several of the most significant clusters, according to a later analysis. Analysis was carried out at a later point, and it linked a missense DCLRE1C variant to TCR beta V- and J-gene trimming.

Primers: 60 Vbeta forward and 13 Jbeta reverse. Profiling relied on immunoSEQ multiplex PCR, and the TCRdb table lists in-frame clones only, not all of them. The sample yields 90,000 or so clones, about 77% seen once. About this clone: Its antigen is unknown.

This receptor was taken from a male donor in good health and CMV-seropositive. The sequencing input was PBMCs.

CDR3 DNA sequence: TGCGCCAGCAGCCAAGGCGCGGGGGGGATCGACGAGCAGTACTTC. Its protein product is CASSQGAGGIDEQYF. This chain joins TRBV4-1 and TRBJ2-7, with 9 bases that match TRBD2. J gave up 5 bases and V 1 base, and 6 bases lay outside the gene matches. CDR3 size: 15 residues. CDR1 and CDR2 (germline): MGHRA, YSYEKL.